These T cell receptor beta chains were read from a single sample in a study of T cell responses to AZD1222 COVID-19 vaccine. Sequencing was performed with immunoSEQ multiplex PCR; in TCRdb, only in-frame clones are kept and a portion is missing. This table has 140,000 to 150,000 clones, 80% to 95% appearing once. The sequenced sample was peripheral blood, obtained on day 0 of AZD1222 vaccination. Receptors originate from an adult in good health. Each CDR3 is given with its conserved first and last residue. The D gene is left open where the match is weak. Where a row states a size, it is once, few, many or the class of an expanded clone; other rows omit it.

j_call v_call clone_size d_call cdr3_aa cdr3_nt
TRBJ2-3 TRBV5-1 NA TRBD1 CASSHQPGTASTDTQYF TGCGCCAGCAGCCATCAACCTGGGACAGCCAGCACAGATACGCAGTATTTT
TRBJ2-1 TRBV4-3 NA TRBD2 CASSEHPAGVGNEQFF TGCGCCAGCAGCGAACATCCAGCGGGAGTAGGGAATGAGCAGTTCTTC
TRBJ2-2 TRBV4-3 NA TRBD1 CASSQDLGTGRIGGELFF TGCGCCAGCAGCCAAGATTTGGGGACAGGGCGGATTGGCGGGGAGCTGTTTTTT
TRBJ1-2 TRBV5-1 NA TRBD1 CASSPGQGANGYTF TGCGCCAGCAGCCCGGGACAGGGGGCAAATGGCTACACCTTC
TRBJ2-7 TRBV27 few NA CASSLTHSAYEQYF TGTGCCAGCAGTTTGACCCATTCCGCCTACGAGCAGTACTTC
TRBJ1-1 TRBV5-6 NA TRBD1 CASSPNPGGAFF TGTGCCAGCAGCCCAAACCCAGGGGGGGCTTTCTTT
TRBJ2-1 TRBV27 NA TRBD2 CASSPLGGRGYNEQFF TGTGCCAGCAGTCCGTTGGGCGGGAGGGGTTACAATGAGCAGTTCTTC
TRBJ2-7 TRBV28 NA NA CASSFGGVYEQYF TGTGCCAGCAGTTTTGGGGGAGTTTACGAGCAGTACTTC
TRBJ1-1 TRBV5-1 NA NA CASSFSGPGTEAFF TGCGCCAGCAGCTTTTCAGGACCCGGGACTGAAGCTTTCTTT
TRBJ2-5 TRBV5-4 NA NA CASSLGGTNGAAQYF TGTGCCAGCAGCTTGGGAGGAACGAACGGGGCGGCCCAGTACTTC
TRBJ2-3 TRBV7-9 NA NA CASSLGGQGTDTQYF TGTGCCAGCAGCTTAGGGGGGCAGGGAACAGATACGCAGTATTTT
TRBJ1-3 TRBV10-3 NA NA CAISVVGDGGKFGNTIYF TGTGCCATCAGTGTAGTGGGGGACGGGGGGAAATTTGGAAACACCATATATTTT
TRBJ2-1 TRBV29-1 once TRBD1 CSVGTLTGGLANEQFF TGCAGCGTTGGGACCCTCACAGGGGGCCTAGCCAATGAGCAGTTCTTC
TRBJ1-1 TRBV12-3/TRBV12-4 NA NA CASSFGRLEAFF TGTGCCAGCAGTTTCGGACGGCTTGAAGCTTTCTTT
TRBJ1-2 TRBV24-1 NA NA CATRGEEGGYTF TGTGCCACCAGGGGGGAAGAGGGCGGCTACACCTTC
TRBJ1-5 TRBV19 NA TRBD1 CASSSTGGHQPQHF TGTGCCAGTAGTAGTACAGGGGGTCATCAGCCCCAGCATTTT
TRBJ2-7 TRBV5-1 NA NA CASSLVPSGAGYEQYF TGCGCCAGCAGCTTGGTCCCTAGTGGGGCAGGCTACGAGCAGTACTTC
TRBJ2-4 TRBV2 NA TRBD1 CASSRLTAQRDSIQYF TGTGCCAGCAGCCGATTGACAGCACAAAGGGACAGCATTCAGTACTTC
TRBJ2-7 TRBV6-5 NA NA CASRYGTSRYEQYF TGTGCCAGCAGGTACGGGACTTCACGCTACGAGCAGTACTTC
TRBJ1-1 TRBV28 once NA CASGFPNTEAFF TGTGCCAGCGGGTTTCCGAACACTGAAGCTTTCTTT
TRBJ2-7 TRBV9 NA NA CASSVGLGEDYEQYF TGTGCCAGCAGCGTAGGTCTCGGGGAAGACTACGAGCAGTACTTC
TRBJ1-4 TRBV2 NA NA CASSYGPTAGEKLFF TGTGCCAGCAGTTACGGACCCACCGCTGGTGAAAAACTGTTTTTT
TRBJ2-5 TRBV5-1 NA NA CASRHRYQETQYF TGCGCCAGCCGGCACAGGTACCAAGAGACCCAGTACTTC
TRBJ1-5 TRBV7-6 NA NA CASSDRVGASNQPQHF TGTGCCAGCAGCGACCGGGTCGGGGCCAGCAATCAGCCCCAGCATTTT
TRBJ2-7 TRBV4-2 few NA CASSQAGGSYEQYF TGTGCCAGCAGCCAAGCTGGAGGGAGCTACGAGCAGTACTTC
TRBJ1-4 TRBV7-8 NA NA CASSTRRQDEKLFF TGTGCCAGCAGTACTCGCAGACAGGACGAAAAACTGTTTTTT
TRBJ1-2 TRBV30 NA TRBD1 CACSKGQGAYGYTF TGTGCCTGCAGTAAGGGACAGGGGGCCTATGGCTACACCTTC
TRBJ2-1 TRBV7-2 NA NA CASSVIQGGEQFF TGTGCCAGCAGCGTAATACAGGGCGGTGAGCAGTTCTTC
TRBJ2-5 TRBV18 NA NA CASSLNRQETQYF TGTGCCAGCTCACTTAACAGACAAGAGACCCAGTACTTC
TRBJ2-7 TRBV29-1 NA NA CSVARGNDEQYF TGCAGCGTTGCCCGCGGGAACGACGAGCAGTACTTC
TRBJ1-3 TRBV9 NA NA CASSQMGGNTIYF TGTGCCAGCAGCCAAATGGGGGGAAACACCATATATTTT
TRBJ2-3 TRBV6-6 NA NA CASRRAGTTDTQYF TGTGCCAGCAGGCGAGCCGGTACCACAGATACGCAGTATTTT
TRBJ2-1 TRBV4-1 NA TRBD2 CASSHLGLAGGPSSYNEQFF TGCGCCAGCAGCCACCTCGGACTAGCGGGAGGGCCGAGCTCCTACAATGAGCAGTTCTTC
TRBJ1-5 TRBV15 NA NA CATSRGANNQPQHF TGTGCCACCAGCCGTGGGGCCAACAATCAGCCCCAGCATTTT
TRBJ2-1 TRBV21-1 NA NA CASSKARRKNNEQFF TGTGCCAGCAGCAAAGCCAGGAGGAAGAACAATGAGCAGTTCTTC